This TCR beta chain is from a study of T cell responses to AZD1222 COVID-19 vaccine. Points from the study as a whole: There were mostly white British donors and more females than males, and clonal diversity was possibly underestimated.

The CDR3 runs to 16 residues. V lost 5 bases to trimming and J lost 4 bases; unmatched junction nucleotides: 5. From germline, CDR1 is SGHNT and CDR2 YENEEA. Clones were read by immunoSEQ multiplex PCR, and TCRdb kept only the in-frame ones, dropping some. The sample consists of roughly 150,000 clones, 94% of them appearing once. As to this clone: Antigen specificity is unknown.

The sequence was collected from an adult who received the AZD1222 COVID-19 vaccine. The V call is TRBV11-3, the J call TRBJ2-2; 12 nucleotides agree with TRBD2. Here the sequenced sample was peripheral blood, taken 28 days after the second AZD1222 dose. CDR3 sequence reads: CASSKSSGRVTGELFF. In DNA form, the CDR3 reads TGTGCCAGCAGCAAATCTAGCGGGAGGGTCACCGGGGAGCTGTTTTTT.